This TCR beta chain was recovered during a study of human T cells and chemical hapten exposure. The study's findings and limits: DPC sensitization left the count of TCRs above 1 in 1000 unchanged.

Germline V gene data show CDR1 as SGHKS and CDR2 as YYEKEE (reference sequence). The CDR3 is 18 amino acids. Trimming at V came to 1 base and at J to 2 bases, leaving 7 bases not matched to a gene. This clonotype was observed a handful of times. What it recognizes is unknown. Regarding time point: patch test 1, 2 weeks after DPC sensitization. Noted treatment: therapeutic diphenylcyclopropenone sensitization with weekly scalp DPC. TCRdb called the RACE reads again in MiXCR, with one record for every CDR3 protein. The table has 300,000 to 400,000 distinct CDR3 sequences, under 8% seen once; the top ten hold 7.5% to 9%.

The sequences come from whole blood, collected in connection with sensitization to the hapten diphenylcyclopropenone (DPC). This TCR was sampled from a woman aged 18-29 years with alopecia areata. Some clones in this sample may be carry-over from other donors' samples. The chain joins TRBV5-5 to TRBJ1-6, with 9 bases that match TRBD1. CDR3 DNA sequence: TGTGCCAGCAGCTTGCGGGACAGGGACCTTCCCTATAATTCACCCCTCCACTTT. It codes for CASSLRDRDLPYNSPLHF.